This paragraph covers one TCR beta chain sequence. Antigen: not known. TCRdb redid the calling of the 5' RACE reads with MiXCR, one entry per CDR3 protein. The repertoire holds some 400,000 distinct CDR3 sequences, about a fifth seen once, with about 15% in the top ten. This record comes from a study of CD8 T cells in ankylosing spondylitis. Broader study findings: Typical of ankylosing spondylitis blood, it appeared, was a TCR beta motif of several highly homologous variants.

The CDR3 runs 13 residues. V lost 6 bases, J lost 3 bases, and 3 bases stayed unmatched. V usage is TRBV12-3 or TRBV12-4 and J usage is TRBJ1-1; 8 positions agree with TRBD1. The clonotype was recovered from a male donor with ankylosing spondylitis. Sequenced material: blood, either unsorted or a sorted T cell fraction (not recorded which). Written as DNA, the CDR3 is TGTGCCAGCAGGGCAGGGGGCCACACTGAAGCTTTCTTT. Its translation is CASRAGGHTEAFF.